A selection of T cell receptor beta chains follows, all from one sample in a study of neoadjuvant anti-PD-1 for oral cavity cancer. Clones were sequenced by immunoSEQ multiplex PCR, and TCRdb holds only the in-frame ones, with some missing. This table holds approximately 15,000 clones, about 59% found once. This material consisted of PBMCs, taken before nivolumab (anti-PD-1) treatment. The source of these receptors is a person aged 35-79 years with oral cavity squamous cell carcinoma. CDR3s include the opening cysteine and the closing phenylalanine or tryptophan. A D gene is named only where the DNA matches it firmly. Clone sizes are given selectively: once, few, many, or a class where the clone is expanded.

d_gene | abundance | j_gene | v_gene | CDR3aa | CDR3nt
- | once | TRBJ1-2 | TRBV7-9 | CASSVAWGSSSVVGYTF | TGTGCCAGCAGCGTGGCGTGGGGAAGCTCTTCCGTCGTGGGCTACACCTTC
- | - | TRBJ1-4 | TRBV5-1 | CASSLNLDGTIQGPNEKLFF | TGCGCCAGCAGCTTGAACCTGGACGGGACAATTCAAGGACCAAATGAAAAACTGTTTTTT
- | - | TRBJ2-7 | TRBV18 | CASSPTATSSYEQYF | TGTGCCAGCTCTCCAACGGCGACTAGCTCCTACGAGCAGTACTTC
TRBD1 | - | TRBJ2-3 | TRBV9 | CASSVVDRAGTGTQYF | TGTGCCAGCAGCGTGGTGGACAGGGCGGGCACAGGTACGCAGTATTTT
TRBD2 | - | TRBJ2-7 | TRBV27 | CASSLTIGLGTYEQYF | TGTGCCAGCAGTTTAACTATAGGACTAGGCACCTACGAGCAGTACTTC
- | - | TRBJ2-5 | TRBV6-1 | CASRAGGETQYF | TGTGCCAGCAGGGCAGGGGGGGAGACCCAGTACTTC
- | - | TRBJ1-2 | TRBV6-5 | CASSLTTVTLYGYTF | TGTGCCAGCAGCCTAACGACAGTGACGCTCTATGGCTACACCTTC
- | - | TRBJ2-3 | TRBV7-9 | CASSWMSTDTQYF | TGTGCCAGCAGCTGGATGAGCACAGATACGCAGTATTTT
- | few | TRBJ1-5 | TRBV19 | CASSISNSNQPQHF | TGTGCCAGTAGTATCAGCAATAGCAATCAGCCCCAGCATTTT
- | once | TRBJ2-4 | TRBV6-1 | CASSEARTAENIQYF | TGTGCCAGCAGTGAAGCGCGTACTGCGGAAAACATTCAGTACTTC
TRBD2 | - | TRBJ2-7 | TRBV7-8 | CASGGRASYEQYF | TGTGCCAGCGGGGGGAGGGCATCCTACGAGCAGTACTTC
TRBD2 | - | TRBJ2-7 | TRBV25-1 | CASSEVTGGPYEQYF | TGTGCCAGCAGTGAGGTTACGGGAGGGCCGTACGAGCAGTACTTC
- | - | TRBJ1-1 | TRBV18 | CASSPGRLNTEAFF | TGTGCCAGCTCACCCGGACGGCTGAACACTGAAGCTTTCTTT
- | - | TRBJ2-5 | TRBV29-1 | CSVALRGRETQYF | TGCAGCGTGGCCCTGCGGGGGCGCGAGACCCAGTACTTC
- | - | TRBJ1-2 | TRBV19 | CASSIDYRVGGYTF | TGTGCCAGTAGTATTGATTACAGGGTCGGCGGCTACACCTTC
- | few | TRBJ2-1 | TRBV19 | CASSRRGTSYNEQFF | TGTGCCAGTAGCCGACGGGGGACCTCCTACAATGAGCAGTTCTTC
- | few | TRBJ2-2 | TRBV10-1 | CASSPKGDSLRYSTGELFF | TGCGCCAGCAGTCCCAAGGGGGATAGTCTACGGTATTCCACCGGGGAGCTGTTTTTT
TRBD2 | - | TRBJ2-4 | TRBV7-9 | CASSFVYGGVSKNIQYF | TGTGCCAGCAGCTTTGTTTATGGGGGGGTCTCCAAAAACATTCAGTACTTC
- | once | TRBJ2-7 | TRBV4-1 | CASSQVIVAETYEQYF | TGCGCCAGCAGCCAAGTGATAGTAGCGGAAACCTACGAGCAGTACTTC
- | - | TRBJ2-2 | TRBV11-2 | CASRTIQGNTGELFF | TGTGCCAGCAGGACGATACAGGGAAACACCGGGGAGCTGTTTTTT
- | few | TRBJ2-5 | TRBV2 | CASILGQNQETQYF | TGTGCCAGCATCCTGGGGCAGAACCAAGAGACCCAGTACTTC
- | - | TRBJ2-7 | TRBV6-5 | CASSPGVEAYEQYF | TGTGCCAGCAGTCCCGGGGTAGAAGCCTACGAGCAGTACTTC
- | - | TRBJ1-3 | TRBV11-2 | CASSSQTRGNTIYF | TGTGCCAGCAGCTCGCAAACCCGTGGAAACACCATATATTTT
- | - | TRBJ2-4 | TRBV18 | CASSPTSGSLTQNIQYF | TGTGCCAGCTCACCAACCTCCGGCAGCTTAACCCAAAACATTCAGTACTTC
TRBD1 | once | TRBJ2-7 | TRBV2 | CASSVLRQGVRDEQYF | TGTGCCAGCAGCGTTCTTAGACAGGGGGTGCGGGACGAGCAGTACTTC
- | once | TRBJ2-2 | TRBV6-6 | CASSPQSETGELFF | TGTGCCAGCAGTCCCCAGTCGGAGACCGGGGAGCTGTTTTTT
TRBD2 | - | TRBJ2-7 | TRBV30 | CAWSRTSGAYEQYF | TGTGCCTGGAGCCGGACTAGCGGGGCCTACGAGCAGTACTTC
- | - | TRBJ2-6 | TRBV30 | CAWEPGPSSGANVLTF | TGTGCCTGGGAACCGGGACCGAGCTCTGGGGCCAACGTCCTGACTTTC
- | - | TRBJ2-5 | TRBV25-1 | CASSDPSVYETQYF | TGTGCCAGCAGTGACCCTAGCGTATACGAGACCCAGTACTTC
- | - | TRBJ1-2 | TRBV5-6 | CASSSGLPGYTF | TGTGCCAGCAGCTCGGGGCTCCCAGGCTACACCTTC
- | - | TRBJ2-5 | TRBV29-1 | CSVDPGGALQETQYF | TGCAGCGTTGACCCTGGGGGGGCCCTACAAGAGACCCAGTACTTC
TRBD1 | - | TRBJ1-6 | TRBV4-1 | CASSVRQGLSLSPLHF | TGCGCCAGCAGCGTTCGACAGGGGTTGTCTCTGTCACCCCTCCACTTT
TRBD1 | - | TRBJ2-5 | TRBV9 | CASSVGVGAGTGQVETQYF | TGTGCCAGCAGCGTTGGGGTAGGAGCTGGGACAGGGCAGGTAGAGACCCAGTACTTC
TRBD2 | few | TRBJ2-3 | TRBV5-4 | CASSRTSGSSTDTQYF | TGTGCCAGCAGCAGGACTAGCGGGAGTAGCACAGATACGCAGTATTTT
- | - | TRBJ2-3 | TRBV30 | CAWSWLVTDTQYF | TGTGCCTGGAGTTGGCTAGTAACAGATACGCAGTATTTT
TRBD1 | - | TRBJ1-5 | TRBV15 | CATSVSDRVDQPQHF | TGTGCCACCTCTGTGAGCGACAGGGTGGATCAGCCCCAGCATTTT
TRBD2 | - | TRBJ2-3 | TRBV5-4 | CASSSSTSGGGTDTQYF | TGTGCCAGCAGCTCCTCGACTAGCGGGGGGGGCACAGATACGCAGTATTTT
TRBD1 | once | TRBJ1-1 | TRBV6-5 | CASSTTSRGRTEAFF | TGTGCCAGCAGTACAACCTCCAGGGGGAGAACTGAAGCTTTCTTT
TRBD1 | few | TRBJ1-2 | TRBV5-1 | CASSLGGMGTGDGPNYGYTF | TGCGCCAGCAGCTTGGGCGGAATGGGGACAGGTGATGGACCAAACTATGGCTACACCTTC
- | few | TRBJ2-1 | TRBV5-8 | CASSLHGREQFF | TGTGCCAGCAGCCTACACGGGAGAGAGCAGTTCTTC
- | - | TRBJ2-3 | TRBV2 | CASSEVPDTQYF | TGTGCCAGCAGTGAAGTCCCAGATACGCAGTATTTT
- | - | TRBJ2-1 | TRBV5-1 | CASRGESYNEQFF | TGCGCCAGCAGGGGTGAGAGCTACAATGAGCAGTTCTTC
- | - | TRBJ2-7 | TRBV19 | CASSTRHNSYEQYF | TGTGCCAGTAGTACGCGCCACAACTCCTACGAGCAGTACTTC
TRBD2 | - | TRBJ2-3 | TRBV5-1 | CASSLRLAGEGADTQYF | TGCGCCAGCAGCCTCCGACTAGCGGGAGAGGGGGCAGATACGCAGTATTTT
TRBD1 | - | TRBJ1-1 | TRBV5-1 | CASSKGTGGNTEAFF | TGCGCCAGCAGCAAAGGGACAGGGGGGAACACTGAAGCTTTCTTT
- | - | TRBJ1-1 | TRBV6-1 | CASIGQLEAFF | TGTGCCAGCATCGGACAGCTAGAAGCTTTCTTT
- | few | TRBJ2-1 | TRBV6-6 | CASSYSGDEQFF | TGTGCCAGCAGTTACTCCGGAGATGAGCAGTTCTTC
- | large | TRBJ1-1 | TRBV25-1 | CASSRGGGMAAFF | TGTGCCAGCAGTCGGGGCGGCGGTATGGCAGCTTTCTTT
- | - | TRBJ2-7 | TRBV7-9 | CASSLSRGPSPYEQYF | TGTGCCAGCAGCTTATCGCGCGGGCCCTCCCCCTACGAGCAGTACTTC
- | - | TRBJ1-4 | TRBV5-1 | CASSKDGISEEKLFF | TGCGCCAGCAGCAAGGACGGGATATCTGAGGAAAAACTGTTTTTT
TRBD1 | - | TRBJ2-7 | TRBV5-4 | CASSALPGQGASYEQYF | TGTGCCAGCAGCGCGTTGCCGGGCCAGGGGGCTTCCTACGAGCAGTACTTC
- | - | TRBJ2-2 | TRBV6-4 | CASHLNGDPGELFF | TGTGCCAGCCACCTGAATGGGGATCCCGGGGAGCTGTTTTTT
- | - | TRBJ2-7 | TRBV7-9 | CASSSRNLRYEQYF | TGTGCCAGCAGCTCCAGGAACCTTCGGTACGAGCAGTACTTC
- | - | TRBJ1-2 | TRBV30 | CASQLQAANYGYTF | TGTGCCTCCCAATTACAGGCGGCTAACTATGGCTACACCTTC
TRBD1 | - | TRBJ1-5 | TRBV16 | CASSQGTAYSNQPQHF | TGTGCCAGCAGCCAAGGGACAGCTTATAGCAATCAGCCCCAGCATTTT
TRBD2 | - | TRBJ2-7 | TRBV13 | CASTVTGGNIHEQYF | TGTGCCAGCACGGTTACGGGGGGTAATATCCACGAGCAGTACTTC
TRBD2 | few | TRBJ2-2 | TRBV6-1 | CASREDRGRTSGWELFF | TGTGCCAGCAGGGAAGACAGGGGACGGACTAGCGGATGGGAGCTGTTTTTT
- | - | TRBJ2-1 | TRBV5-1 | CASSLGADQINEQFF | TGCGCCAGCAGCTTGGGCGCTGACCAAATCAATGAGCAGTTCTTC
- | - | TRBJ2-4 | TRBV21-1 | CASSKWRQGGDIQYF | TGTGCCAGCAGCAAATGGAGACAGGGCGGAGACATTCAGTACTTC
- | - | TRBJ2-7 | TRBV10-3 | CAISGGAASYEQYF | TGTGCCATCAGTGGAGGGGCAGCCTCCTACGAGCAGTACTTC